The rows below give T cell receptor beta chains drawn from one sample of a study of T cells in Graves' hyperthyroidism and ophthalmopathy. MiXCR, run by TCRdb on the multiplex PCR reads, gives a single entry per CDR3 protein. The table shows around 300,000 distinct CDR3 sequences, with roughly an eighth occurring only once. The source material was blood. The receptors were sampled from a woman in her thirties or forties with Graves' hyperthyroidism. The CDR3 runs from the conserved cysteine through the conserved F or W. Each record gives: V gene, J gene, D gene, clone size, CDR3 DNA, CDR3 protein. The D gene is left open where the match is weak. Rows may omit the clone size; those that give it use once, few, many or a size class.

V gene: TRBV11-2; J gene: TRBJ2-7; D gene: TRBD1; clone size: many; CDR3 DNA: TGTGCCAGCAGCTTCGGGGCAGGGGGCAACTACGAGCAGTACTTC; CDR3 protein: CASSFGAGGNYEQYF
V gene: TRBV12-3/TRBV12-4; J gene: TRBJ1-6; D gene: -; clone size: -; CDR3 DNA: TGTGCCAGCAGTGAAAACAGAAATTCACCCCTCCACTTT; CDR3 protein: CASSENRNSPLHF
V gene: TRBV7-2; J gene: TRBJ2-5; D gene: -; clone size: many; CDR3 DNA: TGTGCCAGCAGCTTAGGGCCCATCGGAACCCAGTACTTC; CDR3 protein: CASSLGPIGTQYF
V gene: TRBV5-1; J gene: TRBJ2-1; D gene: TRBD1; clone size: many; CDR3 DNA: TGCGCCAGCAGCTTGGAGGACAGGGGTGGCAATGAGCAGTTCTTC; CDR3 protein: CASSLEDRGGNEQFF
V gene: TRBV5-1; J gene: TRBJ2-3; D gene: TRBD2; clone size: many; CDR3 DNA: TGCGCCAGCAGCTGGACTAGCGGGAGAACAGATACGCAGTATTTT; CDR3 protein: CASSWTSGRTDTQYF
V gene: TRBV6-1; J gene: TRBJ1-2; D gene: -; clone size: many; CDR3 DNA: TGTGCCAGCAGTGAAGGGTCCCGGTGGAATGGCTACACCTTC; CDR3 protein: CASSEGSRWNGYTF
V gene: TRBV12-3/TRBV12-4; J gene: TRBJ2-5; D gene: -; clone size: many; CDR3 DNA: TGTGCCAGCAGACAGGGACACCTGAACAAAGAGACCCAGTACTTC; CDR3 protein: CASRQGHLNKETQYF
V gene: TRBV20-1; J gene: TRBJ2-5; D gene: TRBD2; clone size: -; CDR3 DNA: TGCAGTGCTAGAGATCGGACTAGCGAGCCCCAAGAGACCCAGTACTTC; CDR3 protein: CSARDRTSEPQETQYF
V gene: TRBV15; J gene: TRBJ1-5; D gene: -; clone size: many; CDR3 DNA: TGTGCCACCAGCTCCCAAAGCGGCAGGGAGGTATGGCGGGCATATCAGCCCCAGCATTTT; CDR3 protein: CATSSQSGREVWRAYQPQHF
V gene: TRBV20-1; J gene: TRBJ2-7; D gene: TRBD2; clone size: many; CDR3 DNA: TGCAGTGCTATCCGGACTAGCGGTGCCTACGAGCAGTACTTC; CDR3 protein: CSAIRTSGAYEQYF
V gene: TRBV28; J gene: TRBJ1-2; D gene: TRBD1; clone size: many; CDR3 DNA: TGTGCCAGCAGGACAGGGAATCGGAATGGCTACACCTTC; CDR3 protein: CASRTGNRNGYTF
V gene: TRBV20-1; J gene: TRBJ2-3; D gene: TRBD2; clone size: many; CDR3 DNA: TGCAGTGCCAGTAGCGGGGGGAATTCAGATACGCAGTATTTT; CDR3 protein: CSASSGGNSDTQYF
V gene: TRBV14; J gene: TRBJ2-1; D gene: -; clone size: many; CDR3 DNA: TGTGCCAGCAGCCAATGGACAGGAGGGTACAATGAGCAGTTCTTC; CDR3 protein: CASSQWTGGYNEQFF
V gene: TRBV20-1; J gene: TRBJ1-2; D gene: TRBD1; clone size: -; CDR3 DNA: TGCAGTGCTGGGGGGACAGGTTATGGCTACACCTTC; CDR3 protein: CSAGGTGYGYTF
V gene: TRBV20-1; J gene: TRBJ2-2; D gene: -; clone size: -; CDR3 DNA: TGCAGTGCTACCGGGGGCGAGAACACCGGGGAGCTGTTTTTT; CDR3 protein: CSATGGENTGELFF
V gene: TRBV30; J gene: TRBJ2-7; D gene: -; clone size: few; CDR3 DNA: TGTGCCTGGAGCATCAGCGGAAGCTCCTACGAGCAGTACTTC; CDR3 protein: CAWSISGSSYEQYF
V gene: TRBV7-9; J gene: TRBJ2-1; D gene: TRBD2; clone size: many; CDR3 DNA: TGTGCCAGCAGCCAAATTAGCGGGAGTTATGAGCAGTTCTTC; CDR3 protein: CASSQISGSYEQFF
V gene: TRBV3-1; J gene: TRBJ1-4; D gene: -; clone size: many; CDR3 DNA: TGTGCCAGCAGCCAAGTTACAGGTCCTGAAAAACTGTTTTTT; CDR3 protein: CASSQVTGPEKLFF
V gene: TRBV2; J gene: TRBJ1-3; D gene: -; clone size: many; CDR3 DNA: TGTGCCAGCAGTCAAGACTTGGGATCGCCCCCCATATATTTT; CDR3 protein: CASSQDLGSPPIYF
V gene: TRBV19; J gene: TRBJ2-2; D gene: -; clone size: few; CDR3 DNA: TGTGCCAGTAGTTCAGGGATGGGGAACACCGGGGAGCTGTTTTTT; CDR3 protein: CASSSGMGNTGELFF
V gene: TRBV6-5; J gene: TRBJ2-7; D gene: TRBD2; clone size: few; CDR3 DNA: TGTGCCAGCAGGGGACTAGCGGGTAACTACGAGCAGTACTTC; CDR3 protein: CASRGLAGNYEQYF
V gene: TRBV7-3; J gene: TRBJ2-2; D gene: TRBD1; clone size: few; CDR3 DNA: TGTGCCAGCAGCTCTGGACAGGGGGCCAGCGGGGAGCTGTTTTTT; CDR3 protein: CASSSGQGASGELFF
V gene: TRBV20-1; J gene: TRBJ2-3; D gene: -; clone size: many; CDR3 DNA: TGCAGTGCTAGGCGACCGGGTGAGGGGACGCAGTATTTT; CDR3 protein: CSARRPGEGTQYF
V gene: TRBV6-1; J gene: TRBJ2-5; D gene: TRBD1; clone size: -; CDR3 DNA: TGTGCCAGCATCAAACAGGGGGCGCCCCGAGAGACCCAGTACTTC; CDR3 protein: CASIKQGAPRETQYF
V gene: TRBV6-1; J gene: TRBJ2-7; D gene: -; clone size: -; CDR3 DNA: TGTGCCAGCAGTGAAGCCCAGGTCCACTACGGGCAGTACTTC; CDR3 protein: CASSEAQVHYGQYF
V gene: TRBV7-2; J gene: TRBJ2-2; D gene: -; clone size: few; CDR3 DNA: TGTGCCAGCAGCTTATGGGCCCTTAGCGCCGGGGAGCTGTTTTTT; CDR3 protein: CASSLWALSAGELFF
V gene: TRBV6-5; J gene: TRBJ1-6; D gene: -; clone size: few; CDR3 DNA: TGTGCCAGCAGTTACTCGGTCTCATTATCGGACCTCAATAATTCACCCCTCCACTTT; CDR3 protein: CASSYSVSLSDLNNSPLHF
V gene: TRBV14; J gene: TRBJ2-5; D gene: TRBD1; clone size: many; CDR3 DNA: TGTGCCAGCAGCCAGGACAGGGGAAGAGAGACCCAGTACTTC; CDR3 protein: CASSQDRGRETQYF
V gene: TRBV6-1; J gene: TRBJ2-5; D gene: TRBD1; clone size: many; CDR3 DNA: TGTGCCAGCAGCGAGACTTACAGGGGGCCGGGAGAGACCCAGTACTTC; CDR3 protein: CASSETYRGPGETQYF
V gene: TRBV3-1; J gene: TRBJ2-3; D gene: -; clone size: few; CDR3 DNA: TGTGCCAGCAGCCAAGTCGTCGAAGGCACAGATACGCAGTATTTT; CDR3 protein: CASSQVVEGTDTQYF
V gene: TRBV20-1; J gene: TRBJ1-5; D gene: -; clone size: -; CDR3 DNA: TGCAGTGCGATCGGGCGCAATCAGCCCCAGCATTTT; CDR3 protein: CSAIGRNQPQHF
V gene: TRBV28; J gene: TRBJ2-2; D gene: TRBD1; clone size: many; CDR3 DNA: TGTGCCAGCAGCCAGGGGGCCGGGGAGCTGTTTTTT; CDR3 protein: CASSQGAGELFF
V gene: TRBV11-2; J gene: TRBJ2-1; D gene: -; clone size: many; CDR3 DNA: TGTGCCAGCAGCTTAGAGGGGGCGAATGAGCAGTTCTTC; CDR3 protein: CASSLEGANEQFF
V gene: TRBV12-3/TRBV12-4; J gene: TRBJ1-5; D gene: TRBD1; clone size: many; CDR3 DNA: TGTGCCAGCAGTCCAGGACAGGGCCGGCAGCCCCAGCATTTT; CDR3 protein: CASSPGQGRQPQHF
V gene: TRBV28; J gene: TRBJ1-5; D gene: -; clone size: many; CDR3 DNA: TGTGCCAGCAGTTTCTCACAGGACAGATTAAATCAGCCCCAGCATTTT; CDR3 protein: CASSFSQDRLNQPQHF
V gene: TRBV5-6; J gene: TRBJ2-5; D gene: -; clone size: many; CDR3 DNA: TGTGCCAGCAGCCCTGCCTCACAAGAGACCCAGTACTTC; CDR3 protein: CASSPASQETQYF
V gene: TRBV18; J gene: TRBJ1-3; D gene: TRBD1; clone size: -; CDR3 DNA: TGTGCCAGCTCACCGGGGGACAGATTTGGAAACACCATATATTTT; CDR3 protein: CASSPGDRFGNTIYF
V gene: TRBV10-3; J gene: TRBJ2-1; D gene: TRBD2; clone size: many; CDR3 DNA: TGTGCCATCAGTGAGACCGGGACTAGCCTCTACAATGAGCAGTTCTTC; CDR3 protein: CAISETGTSLYNEQFF
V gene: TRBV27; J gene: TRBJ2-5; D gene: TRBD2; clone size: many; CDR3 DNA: TGTGCCAGCAGTCTCTCCGGGACTAGCCCCGAGACCCAGTACTTC; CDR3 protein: CASSLSGTSPETQYF
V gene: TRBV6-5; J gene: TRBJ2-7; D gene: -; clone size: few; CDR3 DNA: TGTGCCAGCAGTTACGACGGGGACCGACACGAGCAGTACTTC; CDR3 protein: CASSYDGDRHEQYF
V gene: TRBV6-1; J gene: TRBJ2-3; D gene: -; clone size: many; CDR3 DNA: TGTGCCAGCAGTGAAGATCACATGCTGGTAGATACGCAGTATTTT; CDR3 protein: CASSEDHMLVDTQYF
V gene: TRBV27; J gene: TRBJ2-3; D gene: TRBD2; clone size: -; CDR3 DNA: TGTGCCAGCAGTTTATCCCCCAGTAGCGGGAGCACAGATACGCAGTATTTT; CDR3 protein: CASSLSPSSGSTDTQYF